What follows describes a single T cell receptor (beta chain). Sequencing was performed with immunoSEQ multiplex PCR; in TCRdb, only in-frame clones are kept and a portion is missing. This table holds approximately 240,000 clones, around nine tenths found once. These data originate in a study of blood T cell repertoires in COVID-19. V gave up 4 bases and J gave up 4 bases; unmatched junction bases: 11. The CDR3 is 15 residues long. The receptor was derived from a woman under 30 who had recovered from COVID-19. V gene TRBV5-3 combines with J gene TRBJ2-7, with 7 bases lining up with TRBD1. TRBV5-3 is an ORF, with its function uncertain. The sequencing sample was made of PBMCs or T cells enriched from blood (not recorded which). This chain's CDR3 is CARSPGTDAFYEQYF. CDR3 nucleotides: TGTGCCAGAAGCCCTGGGACAGATGCTTTTTACGAGCAGTACTTC.